A single sample is the source of the 28 T cell receptor beta chains below, sequenced in a study of blood T cell repertoires in COVID-19 (dated by TCRdb to 2020 to 2021). Receptor amplification or capture employed the immunoSEQ multiplex PCR assay. The source is immuneACCESS, and TCRdb retained only in-frame sequences with V and J called. Part of the clones is not carried over; for the studies checked, unresolved V genes explain less than half of this, and the remainder is unexplained. For this sample there are about 200,000 clones; less than 85% appear just once. The ten largest clonotypes hold 7% to 8.5% of the sample. Source material: peripheral blood. The receptors stem from a woman aged 70 to 79 with acute or convalescent COVID-19.

This sequence joins TRBV2 and TRBJ2-7; 7 nucleotides line up with TRBD1. CDR1 and CDR2 from the germline V gene are SNHLY and FYNNEI. J gave up 2 bases and V 8 bases, and 9 bases lay outside the gene matches. The CDR3 length is 14 residues. CDR3 loop: CASSPEGTAYEQYV. The DNA of the CDR3 is TGTGCCAGCTCCCCTGAGGGGACAGCCTACGAGCAGTACGTC.

This clone was picked up one time. The J gene is TRBJ2-5, the V gene TRBV7-2, with TRBD1 matching over 8 bases. Germline lookup yields CDR1 SGHTA and CDR2 FQGNSA. Trimming took 0 bases from V and 4 from J; bases not matched to a gene: 4. The CDR3 covers 15 residues. The CDR3 region is CASSLAPGTGETQYF. The CDR3 nucleotides read TGTGCCAGCAGCTTAGCCCCGGGGACAGGAGAGACCCAGTACTTC.

This sequence joins TRBV19 and TRBJ2-5; the D gene is possibly TRBD1 (7 bases). Germline assignment: CDR1 LNHDA and CDR2 SQIVND (reference sequence). Between the trimmed V and J ends, which lost 6 bases and 7 bases, there was a span of 15 bases. The length of the CDR3 is 13 residues. This CDR3 reads CASSIDREATQYF. The CDR3, as DNA: TGTGCCAGTAGCATCGACAGGGAGGCGACCCAGTACTTC.

V usage is TRBV4-2 and J usage is TRBJ2-5; D possibly corresponds to TRBD2 (5 bases). Germline V lookup: CDR1 LGHNA, CDR2 YNFKEQ. Trimming stripped 1 base from V and 2 bases from J, with 11 bases between. CDR3 size: 15 residues. CDR3 loop: CASSQANGEQETQYF. CDR3 DNA sequence: TGTGCCAGCAGCCAAGCGAACGGGGAACAAGAGACCCAGTACTTC.

The gene calls are TRBV4-1 and TRBJ1-6; D ambiguous. The CDR3 runs 14 residues. In germline, CDR1 is MGHRA, CDR2 YSYEKL. Trimming left V 7 bases short and J 9 bases short, with 16 bases between. CDR3 loop: CASTATQGGSPLHF. CDR3 bases: TGCGCCAGCACCGCAACCCAAGGAGGTTCACCCCTCCACTTT.

The V gene is TRBV18, the J gene TRBJ1-4; a possible D gene is TRBD1 (6 bases). This CDR3 contains 14 residues. Germline lookup yields CDR1 KGHSH and CDR2 LQKENI. With 3 bases removed from V and 8 bases from J, the gap between germline ends came to 13 bases. The CDR3 sequence is CASSPAGAQEKLFF. The CDR3 DNA follows: TGTGCCAGCTCACCGGCAGGGGCTCAAGAAAAACTGTTTTTT.

This chain uses TRBV10-1 with TRBJ2-1; no definite D call. The CDR3 has 13 residues. Germline V gene lookup returns CDR1 WNHNN and CDR2 SYGVQD (reference sequence). Trimming cost V 2 bases and J 6 bases, with 8 bases left between them. CDR3 region: CASSEQPSNEQFF. CDR3 DNA: TGCGCCAGCAGTGAGCAACCCAGCAATGAGCAGTTCTTC.

The genes are TRBV18 and TRBJ2-7; D is undetermined. Deletions cut 2 bases from V and 0 bases from J, with 11 bases between. The CDR3 consists of 15 residues. Germline V gene data show CDR1 as KGHSH and CDR2 as LQKENI. The CDR3 DNA reads TGTGCCAGCTCACCAGGCGCGGCAGCCTCCTACGAGCAGTACTTC. Encoded protein: CASSPGAAASYEQYF.

The chain has TRBV30 and TRBJ2-5, with 10 positions matching TRBD2. Trimming removed 2 bases from V and 4 bases from J; junction bases left unmatched: 10. This CDR3 is 16 amino acids long. Germline CDR1 reads GTSNPN; CDR2 reads SVGIG (reference sequence). The CDR3 DNA sequence: TGTGCCTGGAGTCAAACTGGGGGACTAGCGCGAGAGACCCAGTACTTC. As protein: CAWSQTGGLARETQYF.

J is TRBJ2-3 and V is TRBV3-1 (or the pseudogene TRBV3-2), with D possibly TRBD1 on 5 matching bases. The CDR3 is 14 residues long. Germline V gene lookup returns CDR1 LGHDT and CDR2 YNNKEL (reference sequence). Trimming removed 5 bases at V and 0 bases at J, with 9 bases between. DNA for the CDR3: TGTGCCAGCAGCGGGGCGAGGAGCACAGATACGCAGTATTTT. Amino acid sequence: CASSGARSTDTQYF.

This clone was counted once. This may be a read error: a much more frequent sequence differs by one nucleotide. The chain has TRBV5-1 and TRBJ2-2, with 8 bases matching TRBD2. The CDR3 has 16 amino acids. Germline CDR1 and CDR2: SGHRS and YFSETQ. CDR3 loop: CARRGAGGAGTGELFF. The CDR3 nucleotides read TGCGCCCGCAGAGGAGCCGGGGGGGCTGGCACCGGGGAGCTGTTTTTT.

The CDR3 nucleotides read TGTGCCAGCAGTTACGGCAGGGGGCAGGTTTCAGATACGCAGTATTTT. This encodes CASSYGRGQVSDTQYF. The J gene is TRBJ2-3, the V gene TRBV6-2 or TRBV6-3; 8 bases line up with TRBD1. The junction had 8 bases not matched to a gene; V was cut back by 2 bases and J by 4 bases. The germline gives CDR1 MNHEY, CDR2 SVGEGT. The CDR3 is 16 amino acids.

The chain is built from TRBV9 and TRBJ1-2; TRBD1 agrees at 10 bases. V gave up 4 bases and J gave up 7 bases; unmatched junction bases: 7. The CDR3 contains 14 residues. Germline CDR1 is SGDLS and CDR2 is YYNGEE. This chain's CDR3 is CASSPGDRGRGYTF. CDR3 sequence (DNA): TGTGCCAGCAGCCCCGGGGACAGGGGACGTGGCTACACCTTC.

Only a few counts were recorded for this clone. V gene TRBV7-8 combines with J gene TRBJ2-7; TRBD1 matches 7 bases. Germline assignment: CDR1 SGHVS and CDR2 FQNEAQ. V lost 1 base, J lost 1 base, and 4 bases stayed unmatched. This CDR3 spans 15 amino acids. DNA for the CDR3: TGTGCCAGCAGCTTAGTGGGACAGAGGTCCTACGAGCAGTACGTC. Translated, it gives CASSLVGQRSYEQYV.

The J gene is TRBJ2-1, the V gene TRBV27, with TRBD2 identical over 12 bases. CDR1 and CDR2 from the germline V gene are MNHEY and SMNVEV (reference sequence). The CDR3 is 19 residues long. The V segment lost 4 bases and the J segment 8 bases; nucleotides outside the gene matches: 18. DNA of the CDR3: TGTGCCAGCAGTTCAACCTACCCCGCGGCTAGCGGGGGGGCCCATGAGCAGTTCTTC. The encoded protein is CASSSTYPAASGGAHEQFF.

This chain links TRBV5-1 with TRBJ2-5; D is unresolved. CDR3 length: 13 residues. Between the trimmed V and J ends, which lost 2 bases and 0 bases, there was a span of 5 bases. Germline V gene sequence: CDR1 SGHRS, CDR2 YFSETQ. CDR3: CASSFHYQETQYF. DNA for the CDR3: TGCGCCAGCAGCTTCCACTACCAAGAGACCCAGTACTTC.

The chain uses TRBV19 and TRBJ1-2; 7 bases agree with TRBD1. The CDR3 length is 13 residues. Per the germline V gene, CDR1 is LNHDA and CDR2 is SQIVND (reference sequence). J was trimmed by 3 bases and V by 7 bases; bases with no gene match: 5. The CDR3: CASNDRDYYGYTF. In nucleotides, the CDR3 is TGTGCCAGTAACGACAGGGACTACTATGGCTACACCTTC.

V usage is TRBV2 and J usage is TRBJ2-1, with 9 bases identical to TRBD2. The germline V gene encodes CDR1 SNHLY and CDR2 FYNNEI. CDR3 length: 15 residues. Unmatched junction bases numbered 6, after V lost 6 bases and J lost 3 bases. In nucleotides, the CDR3 is TGTGCCAGCAGACAAAGCGGGGGGTTCTACAATGAGCAGTTCTTC. This gives the protein CASRQSGGFYNEQFF. Full variable domain (outside the CDR3, taken from reference TRBV2 and TRBJ2-1): EPEVTQTPSHQVTQMGQEVILRCVPISNHLYFYWYRQILGQKVEFLVSFYNNEISEKSEIFDDQFSVERPDGSNFTLKIRSTKLEDSAMYFCASRQSGGFYNEQFFGPGTRLTVL.

The chain has TRBV30 and TRBJ1-6, with D perhaps TRBD1 (6 bases). Trimming cost V 4 bases and J 9 bases, with 16 bases left between them. The CDR3 is made up of 14 amino acids. Germline V gene data show CDR1 as GTSNPN and CDR2 as SVGIG (reference sequence). CDR3 amino acids: CAWNTGTFSSPLHF. In DNA form, the CDR3 reads TGTGCCTGGAATACAGGGACCTTTTCTTCACCCCTCCACTTT.

This chain joins TRBV3-1 (or the pseudogene TRBV3-2) and TRBJ2-7; 9 bases line up with TRBD1. The CDR3 length is 17 residues. The germline gives CDR1 LGHDT, CDR2 YNNKEL (reference sequence). Unmatched junction bases numbered 9, after V lost 1 base and J lost 2 bases. CDR3 DNA: TGTGCCAGCAGCCAAGGGGTTGTGGGGGACAGGGCCTACGAGCAGTACTTC. It yields the protein CASSQGVVGDRAYEQYF.

This clone was observed a single time. Other DNA sequences within the sample encode an identical CDR3. The J gene is TRBJ2-2, the V gene TRBV5-1; D might be TRBD1 (6 bases). The V and J ends lost 2 bases and 6 bases respectively, with 14 bases between them. CDR1 and CDR2 (germline): SGHRS, YFSETQ. The CDR3 extends over 15 amino acids. CDR3 bases: TGCGCCAGCAGCTTCGGGTTAGCAGGGGCCGGGGAGCTGTTTTTT. This encodes CASSFGLAGAGELFF.

The V gene is TRBV5-1, the J gene TRBJ1-1; no definite D call. Germline V lookup: CDR1 SGHRS, CDR2 YFSETQ. The CDR3 totals 15 residues. Trimming left V 4 bases short and J 4 bases short, with 17 bases between. The CDR3 loop is CASSNPGIERTEAFF. The CDR3 nucleotides are TGCGCCAGCAGCAATCCGGGAATTGAACGCACTGAAGCTTTCTTT.

CDR3 in DNA: TGCGCCAGCAGCTTTGGAGAGCCTACCGGGGAGCTGTTTTTT. Protein sequence: CASSFGEPTGELFF. This sequence joins TRBV5-1 and TRBJ2-2; the D is unclear. The length of the CDR3 is 14 residues. The V gene's germline CDR1 is SGHRS and CDR2 YFSETQ. V was shortened by 2 bases and J by 5 bases, with 10 bases between the two germline ends.

This clone was counted once. The rearrangement joins TRBV2 to TRBJ2-1; weak D call: TRBD2 (6 bases). Germline CDR1 is SNHLY and CDR2 is FYNNEI. V lost 0 bases, J lost 10 bases, and 19 bases lay in between. The CDR3 loop spans 16 amino acids. The chain's CDR3 is CASSEARGYQSAEQFF. In DNA form, the CDR3 reads TGTGCCAGCAGTGAAGCGCGGGGCTACCAGTCGGCGGAGCAGTTCTTC.

The chain links TRBV27 to TRBJ1-2, with TRBD1 matching over 7 bases. The CDR3 extends over 12 amino acids. Germline CDR1 is MNHEY and CDR2 is SMNVEV (reference sequence). V lost 6 bases and J lost 7; bases outside the gene matches: 5. The CDR3 nucleotides read TGTGCCAGCAGAGGGGGCTTGGGTGGCTACACCTTC. Translation: CASRGGLGGYTF.

This CDR3 is CATSGTANTGELFF. The CDR3 DNA reads as TGTGCCACCTCCGGGACAGCGAACACCGGGGAGCTGTTTTTT. The gene calls are TRBV6-6 and TRBJ2-2; 7 bases agree with TRBD1. This CDR3 is 14 amino acids long. The germline V gene encodes CDR1 MNHNY and CDR2 SVGAGI (reference sequence). The J segment lost 0 bases and the V segment lost 10 bases, leaving 5 bases of the junction unmatched.

The chain has TRBV2 and TRBJ2-3; 9 nucleotides line up with TRBD2. The CDR3 is 16 amino acids. After removal of 4 bases from V and 6 bases from J, the junction contained 11 bases not matched to a gene. CDR1 and CDR2 (germline): SNHLY, FYNNEI. The CDR3 bases are TGTGCCAGCAGTGTTCTCGCGGCGGGGGGGTATGATACGCAGTATTTT. Translating gives CASSVLAAGGYDTQYF.

This chain connects TRBV19 to TRBJ2-4; 8 positions agree with TRBD2. The V gene's germline CDR1 is LNHDA and CDR2 SQIVND (reference sequence). Trimming cost V 5 bases and J 6 bases; bases outside gene matches: 15. CDR3 length: 17 amino acids. CDR3 bases: TGTGCCAGTAGTCCCGGGGGGGGTAATGCGGTATTAAACATTCAGTACTTC. Its protein is CASSPGGGNAVLNIQYF.